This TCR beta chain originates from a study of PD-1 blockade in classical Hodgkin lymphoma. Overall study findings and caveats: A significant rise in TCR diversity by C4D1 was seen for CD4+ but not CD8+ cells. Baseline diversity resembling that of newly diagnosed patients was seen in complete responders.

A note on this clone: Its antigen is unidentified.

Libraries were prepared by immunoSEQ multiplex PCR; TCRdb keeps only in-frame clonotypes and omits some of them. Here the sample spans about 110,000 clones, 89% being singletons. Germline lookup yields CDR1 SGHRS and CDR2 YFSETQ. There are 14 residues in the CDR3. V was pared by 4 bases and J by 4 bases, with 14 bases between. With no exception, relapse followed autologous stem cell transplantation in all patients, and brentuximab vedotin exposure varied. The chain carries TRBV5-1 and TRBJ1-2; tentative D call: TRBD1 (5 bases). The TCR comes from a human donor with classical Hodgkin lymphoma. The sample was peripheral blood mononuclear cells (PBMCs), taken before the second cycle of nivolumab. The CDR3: CASSIRVGAYGYTF. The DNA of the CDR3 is TGCGCCAGCAGCATCAGGGTTGGGGCCTATGGCTACACCTTC.